A selection of T cell receptor beta chains follows, all from one sample in a study of cytomegalovirus exposure and HLA in healthy donors. Method: immunoSEQ multiplex PCR; TCRdb's copy keeps in-frame clones and lacks some. This sample has 260,000 or so clones, with roughly 90% found just once. Sequencing used PBMCs. Receptors were obtained from a young woman in good health and CMV-seronegative. Each CDR3 is given with its conserved first and last residue.

V gene: TRBV6-5; CDR3 protein: CASSVQGNNEKLFF
V gene: TRBV2; CDR3 protein: CASTLTSGRGVVNIQYF
V gene: TRBV10-3; CDR3 protein: CAISDGLAGKTQYF
V gene: TRBV7-9; CDR3 protein: CASSLGQGGQPQHF
V gene: TRBV5-1; CDR3 protein: CASSRPDSEKLFF
V gene: TRBV4-2; CDR3 protein: CASSSGQGGYEQYF
V gene: TRBV10-1; CDR3 protein: CASSGGLAGGFADTQYF
V gene: TRBV15; CDR3 protein: CATSHSSGNTIYF
V gene: TRBV15; CDR3 protein: CATEAPGTGSQETQYF
V gene: TRBV6-5; CDR3 protein: CASSYSLSGRTDTQYF
V gene: TRBV28; CDR3 protein: CAIQGLAGVVTGELFF
V gene: TRBV9; CDR3 protein: CASSVAKQGGNQETQYF
V gene: TRBV5-1; CDR3 protein: CASSPVVQGLGAGEKLFF
V gene: TRBV27; CDR3 protein: CASSPRRRQETQYF
V gene: TRBV28; CDR3 protein: CASSFLEDQPQHF
V gene: TRBV29-1; CDR3 protein: CSVDNRAGNYGETQYF
V gene: TRBV27; CDR3 protein: CASRPGQGRWEKLFF
V gene: TRBV7-8; CDR3 protein: CASSLGTSGLGQYF
V gene: TRBV5-6; CDR3 protein: CASSSRTGRETQYF
V gene: TRBV4-1; CDR3 protein: CASSPGLTQPQHF